The source of this T cell receptor (beta chain) is a study of blood T cell repertoires in COVID-19. A remark on this clone: A junction boundary mismatches the germline segment, possibly from a read error.

Clones were read by immunoSEQ multiplex PCR, and TCRdb kept only the in-frame ones, dropping some. Here the sample spans some 190,000 clones, more than 70% being singletons. The CDR3 contains 13 residues. Germline V gene lookup returns CDR1 SGHDT and CDR2 YYEEEE. The material sequenced was peripheral blood. The gene calls are TRBV5-6 and TRBJ2-7; 8 bases match TRBD1. This clonotype was obtained from a human donor in a cohort sampled during active COVID-19. CDR3 bases: TGTGCCAGCAGCTTACGGACAGGGCTTGTATCTAACTTC. Amino acids: CASSLRTGLVSNF. Filled out from reference TRBV5-6 and TRBJ2-7, the complete variable domain reads DAGVTQSPTHLIKTRGQQVTLRCSPKSGHDTVSWYQQALGQGPQFIFQYYEEEERQRGNFPDRFSGHQFPNYSSELNVNALLLGDSALYLCASSLRTGLVSNFGPGTRLTVT.